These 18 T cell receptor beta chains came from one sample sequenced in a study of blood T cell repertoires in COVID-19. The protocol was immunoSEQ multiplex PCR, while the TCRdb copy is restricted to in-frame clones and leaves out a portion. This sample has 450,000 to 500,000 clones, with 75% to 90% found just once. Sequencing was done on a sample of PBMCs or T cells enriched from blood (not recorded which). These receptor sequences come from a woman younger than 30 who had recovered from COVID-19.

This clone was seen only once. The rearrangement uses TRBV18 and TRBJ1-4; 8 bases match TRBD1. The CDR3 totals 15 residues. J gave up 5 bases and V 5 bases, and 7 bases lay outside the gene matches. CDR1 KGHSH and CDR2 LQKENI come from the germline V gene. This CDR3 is CASSTSTGVNEKLFF. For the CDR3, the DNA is TGTGCCAGCTCAACCTCGACAGGGGTCAATGAAAAACTGTTTTTT.

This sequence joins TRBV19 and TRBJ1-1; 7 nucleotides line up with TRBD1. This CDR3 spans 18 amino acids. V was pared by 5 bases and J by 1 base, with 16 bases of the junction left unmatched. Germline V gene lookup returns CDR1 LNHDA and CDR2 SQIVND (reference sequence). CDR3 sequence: CASSSPIGTGAANTEAFF. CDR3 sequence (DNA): TGTGCCAGTAGTTCACCAATTGGAACAGGGGCCGCGAACACTGAAGCTTTCTTT. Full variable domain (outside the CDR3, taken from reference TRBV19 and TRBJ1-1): DGGITQSPKYLFRKEGQNVTLSCEQNLNHDAMYWYRQDPGQGLRLIYYSQIVNDFQKGDIAEGYSVSREKKESFPLTVTSAQKNPTAFYLCASSSPIGTGAANTEAFFGQGTRLTVV.

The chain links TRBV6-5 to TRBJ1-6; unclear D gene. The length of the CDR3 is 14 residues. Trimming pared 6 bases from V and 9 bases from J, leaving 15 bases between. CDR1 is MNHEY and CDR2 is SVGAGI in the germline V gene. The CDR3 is CASSRDKVRSPLHF. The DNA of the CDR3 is TGTGCCAGCAGCCGTGACAAGGTTCGTTCACCCCTCCACTTT.

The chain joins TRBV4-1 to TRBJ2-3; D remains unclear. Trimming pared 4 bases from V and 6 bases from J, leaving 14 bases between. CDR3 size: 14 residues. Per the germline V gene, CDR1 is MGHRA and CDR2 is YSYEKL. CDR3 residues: CASSRGVGSDTQYF. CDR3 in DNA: TGCGCCAGCAGCCGAGGAGTAGGTTCTGATACGCAGTATTTT.

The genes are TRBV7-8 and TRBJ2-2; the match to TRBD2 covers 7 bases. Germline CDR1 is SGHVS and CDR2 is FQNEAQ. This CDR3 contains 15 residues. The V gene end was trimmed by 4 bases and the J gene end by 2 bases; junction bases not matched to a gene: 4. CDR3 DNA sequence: TGTGCCAGCAGCTCGGGGGGTATCAACACCGGGGAGCTGTTTTTT. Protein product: CASSSGGINTGELFF. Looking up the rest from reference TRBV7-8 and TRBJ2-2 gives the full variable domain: GAGVSQSPRYKVAKRGQDVALRCDPISGHVSLFWYQQALGQGPEFLTYFQNEAQLDKSGLPSDRFFAERPEGSVSTLKIQRTQQEDSAVYLCASSSGGINTGELFFGEGSRLTVL.

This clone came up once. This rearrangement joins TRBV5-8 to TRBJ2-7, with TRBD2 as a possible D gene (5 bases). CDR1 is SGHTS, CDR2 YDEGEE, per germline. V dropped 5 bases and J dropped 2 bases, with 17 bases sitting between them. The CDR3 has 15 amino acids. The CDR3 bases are TGTGCCAGCAGGTACGGAGGCGCGGAGCCCTACGAGCAGTACTTC. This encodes CASRYGGAEPYEQYF.

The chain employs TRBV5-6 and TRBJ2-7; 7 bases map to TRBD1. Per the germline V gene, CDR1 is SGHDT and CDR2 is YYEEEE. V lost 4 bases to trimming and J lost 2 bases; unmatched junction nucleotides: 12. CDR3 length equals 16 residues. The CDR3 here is CASSETGTENTYEQYF. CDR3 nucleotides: TGTGCCAGCAGCGAGACTGGGACAGAAAATACCTACGAGCAGTACTTC.

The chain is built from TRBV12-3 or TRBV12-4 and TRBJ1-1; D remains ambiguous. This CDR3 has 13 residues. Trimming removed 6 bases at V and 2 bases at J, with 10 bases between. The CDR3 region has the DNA TGTGCCAGCAGCTCGGGGATCAACACTGAAGCTTTCTTT. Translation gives CASSSGINTEAFF.

CDR3 nucleotide sequence: TGCGCCAGCAGCCAAGATCGGCAGGGCCCTAGTCCAAATTCACCCCTCCACTTT. It translates to CASSQDRQGPSPNSPLHF. V gene TRBV4-1 combines with J gene TRBJ1-6, with a tentative D call TRBD1 (5 bases). There are 18 residues in the CDR3. Trimming left V 0 bases short and J 7 bases short, with 19 bases between. CDR1 is MGHRA and CDR2 is YSYEKL in the germline V gene.

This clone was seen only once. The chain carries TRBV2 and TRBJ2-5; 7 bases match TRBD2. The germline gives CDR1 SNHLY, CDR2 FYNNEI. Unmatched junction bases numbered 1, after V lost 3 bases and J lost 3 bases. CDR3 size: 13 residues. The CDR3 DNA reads TGTGCCAGCAGTGAGAGCGGGGAAGAGACCCAGTACTTC. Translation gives CASSESGEETQYF.

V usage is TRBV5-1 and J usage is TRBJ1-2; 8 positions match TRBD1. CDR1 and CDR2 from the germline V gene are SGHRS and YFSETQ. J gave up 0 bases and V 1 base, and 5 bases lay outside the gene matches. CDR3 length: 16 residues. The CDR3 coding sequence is TGCGCCAGCAGCTTGACTGTACAGGGGGCTAACTATGGCTACACCTTC. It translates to CASSLTVQGANYGYTF.

The CDR3 loop reads CASSQDIQGWSTEAFF. In DNA form, the CDR3 reads TGCGCCAGCAGCCAAGATATACAGGGCTGGAGCACTGAAGCTTTCTTT. The chain uses TRBV4-1 and TRBJ1-1; possibly TRBD1 for D (6 bases). This CDR3 has 16 residues. Trimming took 0 bases from V and 4 from J, leaving 15 bases between them. Germline V CDR1 and CDR2: MGHRA, YSYEKL.

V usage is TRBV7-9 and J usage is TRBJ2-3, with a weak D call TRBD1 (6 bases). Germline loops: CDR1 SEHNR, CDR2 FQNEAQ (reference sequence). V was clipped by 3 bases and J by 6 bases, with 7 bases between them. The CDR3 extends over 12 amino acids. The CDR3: CASSLGADTQYF. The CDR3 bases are TGTGCCAGCAGCTTGGGGGCGGATACGCAGTATTTT.

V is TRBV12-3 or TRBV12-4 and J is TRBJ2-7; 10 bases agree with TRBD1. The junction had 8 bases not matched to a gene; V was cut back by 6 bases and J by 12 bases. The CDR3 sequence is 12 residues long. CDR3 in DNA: TGTGCCAGCAGGTCCGGGACAGGGGTCGCGTACTTC. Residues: CASRSGTGVAYF.

The CDR3 coding sequence is TGTGCCAGTAGTAAGGCGGACAATGAGCAGTTCTTC. It yields the protein CASSKADNEQFF. The gene calls are TRBV19 and TRBJ2-1; D is uncertain. The CDR3 extends over 12 amino acids. Trimming removed 4 bases from V and 5 bases from J, with 6 bases in between. Germline V lookup: CDR1 LNHDA, CDR2 SQIVND (reference sequence).

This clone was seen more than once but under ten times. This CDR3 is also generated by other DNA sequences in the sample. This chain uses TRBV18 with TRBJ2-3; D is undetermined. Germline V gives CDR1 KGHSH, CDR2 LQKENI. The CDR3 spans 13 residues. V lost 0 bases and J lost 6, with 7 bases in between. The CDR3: CASSPPFTDTQYF. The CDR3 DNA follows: TGTGCCAGCTCACCACCATTCACTGATACGCAGTATTTT.

The CDR3 DNA reads TGTGCCAGTAAAAGGGGGCTTAATTCACCCCTCCACTTT. Protein product: CASKRGLNSPLHF. The chain joins TRBV19 to TRBJ1-6; 7 bases line up with TRBD1. The J segment lost 6 bases and the V segment lost 7 bases, leaving 3 bases of the junction unmatched. This CDR3 region has 13 residues. Germline V gives CDR1 LNHDA, CDR2 SQIVND (reference sequence).

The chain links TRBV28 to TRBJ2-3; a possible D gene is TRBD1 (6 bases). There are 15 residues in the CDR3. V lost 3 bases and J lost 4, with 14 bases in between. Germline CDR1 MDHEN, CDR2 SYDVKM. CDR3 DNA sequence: TGTGCCAGCAGTTTTGGGGGCGCTTCGGCAGATACGCAGTATTTT. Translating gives CASSFGGASADTQYF. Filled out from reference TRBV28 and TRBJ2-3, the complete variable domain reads DVKVTQSSRYLVKRTGEKVFLECVQDMDHENMFWYRQDPGLGLRLIYFSYDVKMKEKGDIPEGYSVSREKKERFSLILESASTNQTSMYLCASSFGGASADTQYFGPGTRLTVL.